This TCR beta chain derives from a study of identical twins' blood T cells. Via MiXCR, TCRdb re-called the 5' RACE reads, giving one row per CDR3 protein. The data hold fewer than 450,000 distinct CDR3 sequences, with more than 25% observed a single time. This clonotype was seen a handful of times. The CDR3 sequence is 12 residues long. From germline, CDR1 is SGHRS and CDR2 YFSETQ. Trimming shortened V by 1 base and J by 10 bases, and 11 bases separated the two germline ends. Donors were six healthy women in three monozygous twin pairs. This receptor was taken from a woman aged 18 to 55 in good health. The chain uses TRBV5-1 and TRBJ1-1; D is possibly TRBD1 (5 bases). Sequencing input: PBMCs. The CDR3 bases are TGCGCCAGCAGCTTGTCGGGGACCGGAGCTTTCTTT. Translation gives CASSLSGTGAFF.